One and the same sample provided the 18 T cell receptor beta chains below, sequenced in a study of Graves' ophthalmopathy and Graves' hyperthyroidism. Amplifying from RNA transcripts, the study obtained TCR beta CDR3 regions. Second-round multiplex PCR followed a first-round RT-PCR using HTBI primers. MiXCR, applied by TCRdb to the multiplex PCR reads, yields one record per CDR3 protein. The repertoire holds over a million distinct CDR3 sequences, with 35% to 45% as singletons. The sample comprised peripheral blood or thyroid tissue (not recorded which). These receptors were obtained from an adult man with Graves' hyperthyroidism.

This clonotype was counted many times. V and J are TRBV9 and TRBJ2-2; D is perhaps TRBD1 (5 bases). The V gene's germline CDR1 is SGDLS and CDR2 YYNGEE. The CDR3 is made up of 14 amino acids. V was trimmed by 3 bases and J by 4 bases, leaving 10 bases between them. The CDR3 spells CASSARQTTGELFF. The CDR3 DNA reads TGTGCCAGCAGCGCGAGACAGACCACCGGGGAGCTGTTTTTT.

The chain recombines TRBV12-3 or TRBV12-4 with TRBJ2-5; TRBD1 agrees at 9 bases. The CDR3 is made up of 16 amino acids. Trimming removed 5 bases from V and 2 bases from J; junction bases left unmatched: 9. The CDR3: CASSPQPGTGQETQYF. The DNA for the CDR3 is TGTGCCAGCAGTCCCCAACCCGGGACAGGGCAAGAGACCCAGTACTTC.

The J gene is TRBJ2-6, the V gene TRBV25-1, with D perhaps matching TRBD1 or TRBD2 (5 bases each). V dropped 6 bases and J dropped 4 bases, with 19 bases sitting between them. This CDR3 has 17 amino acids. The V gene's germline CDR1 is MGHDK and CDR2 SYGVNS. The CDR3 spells CASSSGTTAYGANVLTF. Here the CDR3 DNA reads TGTGCCAGCAGCTCAGGGACCACGGCATACGGGGCCAACGTCCTGACTTTC.

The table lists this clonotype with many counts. DNA of the CDR3: TGCAGTGCTAGAGAGGTTATCCAAGAGACCCAGTACTTC. Its protein is CSAREVIQETQYF. V is TRBV20-1 and J is TRBJ2-5, with D unclear. Germline CDR1 and CDR2: DFQATT and SNEGSKA (reference sequence). V lost 0 bases to trimming and J lost 1 base, with 6 bases between them. The CDR3 has 13 residues.

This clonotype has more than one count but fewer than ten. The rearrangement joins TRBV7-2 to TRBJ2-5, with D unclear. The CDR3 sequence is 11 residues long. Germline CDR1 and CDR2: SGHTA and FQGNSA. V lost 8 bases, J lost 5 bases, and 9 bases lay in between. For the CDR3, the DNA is TGTGCCAGCGGGCGATTGGAGACCCAGTACTTC. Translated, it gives CASGRLETQYF.

CDR3 sequence reads: CSVEDGRQITEAFF. As DNA, the CDR3 is TGCAGCGTTGAAGACGGGAGGCAGATCACTGAAGCTTTCTTT. This chain connects TRBV29-1 to TRBJ1-1; D gene ambiguous. Germline V lookup: CDR1 SQVTM, CDR2 ANQGSEA. This CDR3 has 14 amino acids. The ends were cut back, 0 bases at V and 4 bases at J, with 12 bases in the middle.

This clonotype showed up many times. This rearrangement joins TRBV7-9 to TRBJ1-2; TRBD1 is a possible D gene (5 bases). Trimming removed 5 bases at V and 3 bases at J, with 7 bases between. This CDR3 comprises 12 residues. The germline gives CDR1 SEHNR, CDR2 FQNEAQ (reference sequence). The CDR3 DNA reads TGTGCCAGCAGCGTCAGGGACTATGGCTACACCTTC. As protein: CASSVRDYGYTF.

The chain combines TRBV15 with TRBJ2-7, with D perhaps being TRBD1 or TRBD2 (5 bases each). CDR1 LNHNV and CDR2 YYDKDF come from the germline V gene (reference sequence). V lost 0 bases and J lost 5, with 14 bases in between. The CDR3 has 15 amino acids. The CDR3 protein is CATSRERWGTDEQYF. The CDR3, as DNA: TGTGCCACCAGCAGAGAAAGGTGGGGGACGGACGAGCAGTACTTC. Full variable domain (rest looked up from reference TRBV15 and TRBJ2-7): DAMVIQNPRYQVTQFGKPVTLSCSQTLNHNVMYWYQQKSSQAPKLLFHYYDKDFNNEADTPDNFQSRRPNTSFCFLDIRSPGLGDTAMYLCATSRERWGTDEQYFGPGTRLTVT.

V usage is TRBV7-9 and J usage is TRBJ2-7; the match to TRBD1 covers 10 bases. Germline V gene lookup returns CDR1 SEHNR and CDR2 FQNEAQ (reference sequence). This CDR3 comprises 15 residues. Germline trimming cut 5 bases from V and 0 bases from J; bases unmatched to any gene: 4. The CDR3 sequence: CASSGDRGASYEQYF. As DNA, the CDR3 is TGTGCCAGCAGCGGGGACAGGGGCGCCTCCTACGAGCAGTACTTC.

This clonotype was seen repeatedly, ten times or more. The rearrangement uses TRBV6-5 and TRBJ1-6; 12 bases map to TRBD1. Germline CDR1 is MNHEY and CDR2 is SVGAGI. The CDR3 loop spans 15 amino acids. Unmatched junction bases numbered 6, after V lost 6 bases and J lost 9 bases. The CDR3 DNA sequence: TGTGCCAGCAGATGGGGACAGGGGGCAGGTTCACCCCTCCACTTT. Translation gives CASRWGQGAGSPLHF.

The CDR3 nucleotides read TGTGCCAGCAGCCTAGCGGGAGGTCCCACGGGCGAGCAGTACTTC. Its protein is CASSLAGGPTGEQYF. The chain recombines TRBV3-1 with TRBJ2-7, with TRBD2 identical over 10 bases. The CDR3 loop spans 15 amino acids. The V gene's germline CDR1 is LGHDT and CDR2 YNNKEL (reference sequence). V shed 4 bases and J 6 bases; nucleotides not matched to a gene: 9.

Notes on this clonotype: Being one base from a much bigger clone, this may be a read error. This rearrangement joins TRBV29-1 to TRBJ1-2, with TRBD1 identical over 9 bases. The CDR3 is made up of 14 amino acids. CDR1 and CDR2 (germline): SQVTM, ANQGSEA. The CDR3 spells CGAEAGQGSYGYTF. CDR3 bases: TGCGGCGCCGAGGCGGGACAGGGAAGCTATGGCTACACCTTC.

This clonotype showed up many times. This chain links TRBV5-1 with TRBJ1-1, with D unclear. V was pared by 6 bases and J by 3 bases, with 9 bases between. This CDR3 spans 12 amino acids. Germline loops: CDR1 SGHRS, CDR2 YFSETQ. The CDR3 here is CASTEGYTEAFF. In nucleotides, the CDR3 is TGCGCCAGCACTGAGGGTTACACTGAAGCTTTCTTT. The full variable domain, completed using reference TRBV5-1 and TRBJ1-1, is KAGVTQTPRYLIKTRGQQVTLSCSPISGHRSVSWYQQTPGQGLQFLFEYFSETQRNKGNFPGRFSGRQFSNSRSEMNVSTLELGDSALYLCASTEGYTEAFFGQGTRLTVV.

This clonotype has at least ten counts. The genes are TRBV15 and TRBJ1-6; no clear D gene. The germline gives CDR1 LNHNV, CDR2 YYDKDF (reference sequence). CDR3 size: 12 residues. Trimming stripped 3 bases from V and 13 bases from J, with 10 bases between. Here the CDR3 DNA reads TGTGCCACCAGCAGCAATAACCCCCCCCTCCACTTT. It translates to CATSSNNPPLHF.

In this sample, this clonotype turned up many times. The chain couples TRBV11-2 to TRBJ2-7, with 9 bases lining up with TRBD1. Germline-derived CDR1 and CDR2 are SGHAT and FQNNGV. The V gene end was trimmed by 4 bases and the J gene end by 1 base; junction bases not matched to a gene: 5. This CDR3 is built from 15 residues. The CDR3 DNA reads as TGTGCCAGCAGCTCAAACAGGGGGCTATCCTACGAGCAGTACTTC. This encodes CASSSNRGLSYEQYF.

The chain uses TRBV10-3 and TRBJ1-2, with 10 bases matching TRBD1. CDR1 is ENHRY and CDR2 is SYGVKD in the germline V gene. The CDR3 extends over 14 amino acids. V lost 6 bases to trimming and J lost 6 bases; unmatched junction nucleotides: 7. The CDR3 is CAIRKTGGADGYTF. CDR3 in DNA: TGTGCCATCAGGAAGACAGGGGGCGCGGATGGCTACACCTTC.

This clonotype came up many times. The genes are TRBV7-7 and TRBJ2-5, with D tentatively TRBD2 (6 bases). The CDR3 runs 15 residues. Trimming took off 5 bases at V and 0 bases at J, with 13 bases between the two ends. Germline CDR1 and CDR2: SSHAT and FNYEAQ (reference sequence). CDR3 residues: CASSLGGSYQETQYF. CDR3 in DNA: TGTGCCAGCAGCCTAGGAGGGAGTTACCAAGAGACCCAGTACTTC. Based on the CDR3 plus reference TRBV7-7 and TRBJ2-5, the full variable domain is GAGVSQSPRYKVTKRGQDVTLRCDPISSHATLYWYQQALGQGPEFLTYFNYEAQPDKSGLPSDRFSAERPEGSISTLTIQRTEQRDSAMYRCASSLGGSYQETQYFGPGTRLLVL.

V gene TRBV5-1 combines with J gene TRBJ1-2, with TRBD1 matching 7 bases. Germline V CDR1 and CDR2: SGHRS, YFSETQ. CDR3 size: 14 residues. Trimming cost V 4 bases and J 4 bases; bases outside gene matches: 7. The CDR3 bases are TGCGCCAGCAGCCCCGACAGGGTCGCCTATGGCTACACCTTC. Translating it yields CASSPDRVAYGYTF.